The clone carrying this T cell receptor beta chain was found many times. The antigen remains unidentified. Axillary draining lymph nodes of breast cancer patients supplied the node samples. This record comes from a study of breast tumors, draining lymph nodes, adjacent tissues. Notes on the study in general: Tumors had less TCR diversity than lymph nodes, more than nontumor tissue. Tumor and nontumor repertoires were significantly more similar in luminal-like than in basal-like breast cancer.

This CDR3 has 16 residues. Germline-derived CDR1 and CDR2 are SGHVS and FNYEAQ. With V trimmed by 2 bases and J by 4 bases, 6 bases remained unmatched. MiXCR, applied by TCRdb to the multiplex PCR reads, yields one record per CDR3 protein. The sample shows around 250,000 distinct CDR3 sequences, 30% to 35% of them seen only once. This receptor was taken from a female donor with breast cancer. Some clones in this sample may be carry-over from other donors' samples. V and J are TRBV7-6 and TRBJ1-3, with 9 bases that match TRBD1. Source material: axillary lymph node tissue. The CDR3 sequence is CASSLIGQGHGNTIYF. CDR3 nucleotides: TGTGCCAGCAGCTTAATTGGACAGGGGCACGGAAACACCATATATTTT.